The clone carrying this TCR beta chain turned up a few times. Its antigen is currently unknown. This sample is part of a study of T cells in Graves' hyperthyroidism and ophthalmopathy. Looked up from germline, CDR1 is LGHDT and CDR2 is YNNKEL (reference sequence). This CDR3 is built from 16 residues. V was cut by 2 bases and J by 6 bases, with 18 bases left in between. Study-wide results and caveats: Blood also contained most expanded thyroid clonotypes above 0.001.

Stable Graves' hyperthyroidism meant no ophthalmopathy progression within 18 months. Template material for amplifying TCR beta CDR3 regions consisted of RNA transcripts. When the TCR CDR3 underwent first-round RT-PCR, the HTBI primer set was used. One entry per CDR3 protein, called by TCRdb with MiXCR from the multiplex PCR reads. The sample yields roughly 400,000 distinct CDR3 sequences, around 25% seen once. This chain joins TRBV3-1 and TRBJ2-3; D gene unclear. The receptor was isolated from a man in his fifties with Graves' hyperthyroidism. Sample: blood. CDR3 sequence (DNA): TGTGCCAGCAGCCAATCCGGACCTACTTCTGGGGATACGCAGTATTTT. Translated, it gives CASSQSGPTSGDTQYF.